Listed here are 28 T cell receptor beta chains from one sample, sequenced in a study of T cell changes during pregnancy in multiple sclerosis (dated by TCRdb to about 2019). The method behind the library was the immunoSEQ multiplex PCR assay. The immuneACCESS repertoire file appears here via TCRdb, limited to in-frame rearrangements. These files lack a portion of the clones; in checked studies, under half of the deficit traces to unresolved V genes, and the cause of the others is not known. The table for this sample lists 35,000 to 40,000 clones; 85% to 95% of them were counted only once. Of the sample, under 0.5% falls within the top ten clones. Material: CD4+ T cells from peripheral blood mononuclear cells, obtained in the second trimester of pregnancy. The origin of the receptors is a female donor with multiple sclerosis, enrolled in a pregnancy study.

This chain joins TRBV19 and TRBJ1-2, with D perhaps matching TRBD1 (6 bases). This CDR3 region has 17 residues. The V end was cut by 3 bases, the J end by 4 bases, with 21 bases between. CDR1 LNHDA and CDR2 SQIVND come from the germline V gene (reference sequence). Written as DNA, the CDR3 is TGTGCCAGTAGTATCGGTGCAGGGGAGCCCTTGGCCTATGGCTACACCTTC. Translation: CASSIGAGEPLAYGYTF.

V is TRBV18 and J is TRBJ1-1; D is possibly TRBD1 (5 bases). From germline, CDR1 is KGHSH and CDR2 LQKENI. The V end lost 4 bases, the J end lost 6 bases, and 12 bases lay between the germline ends. This CDR3 comprises 13 residues. The CDR3 bases are TGTGCCAGCTCACAGGGGTTGGGCGCTGAAGCTTTCTTT. Translated: CASSQGLGAEAFF.

This clone came up once. The chain couples TRBV4-2 to TRBJ1-6, with TRBD1 matching over 10 bases. After removal of 8 bases from V and 9 bases from J, the junction contained 7 bases not matched to a gene. The CDR3 is 14 amino acids. Germline assignment: CDR1 LGHNA and CDR2 YNFKEQ. CDR3 DNA sequence: TGTGCCAGCGGGTTGACAGGGGGCTCTTCACCCCTCCACTTT. Its protein product is CASGLTGGSSPLHF.

This chain connects TRBV4-1 to TRBJ1-6; no clear D gene. The CDR3 runs 17 residues. Germline CDR1 reads MGHRA; CDR2 reads YSYEKL. Trimming left V 0 bases short and J 1 base short, with 10 bases between. This CDR3 reads CASSQDRRGSYNSPLHF. CDR3 DNA: TGCGCCAGCAGCCAAGATCGCCGGGGATCCTATAATTCACCCCTCCACTTT.

The chain recombines TRBV28 with TRBJ1-5; 10 positions agree with TRBD1. V gave up 4 bases and J gave up 4 bases; unmatched junction bases: 4. This CDR3 is built from 15 residues. Germline assignment: CDR1 MDHEN and CDR2 SYDVKM. The CDR3 nucleotides read TGTGCCAGCAGTTGGGGACAGGGGTGGAATCAGCCCCAGCATTTT. Its protein is CASSWGQGWNQPQHF.

The chain couples TRBV28 to TRBJ1-3, with D maybe TRBD1 (6 bases). V dropped 3 bases and J dropped 4 bases, with 16 bases sitting between them. Germline V CDR1 and CDR2: MDHEN, SYDVKM. The CDR3 consists of 16 residues. CDR3 DNA sequence: TGTGCCAGCAGTTTCAACAGGGTGCCGGGCGGAAACACCATATATTTT. This gives the protein CASSFNRVPGGNTIYF.

The count of this clone is one. This CDR3 reads CSVVNPSGISYEQYF. In nucleotides, the CDR3 is TGCAGCGTTGTTAATCCTAGCGGGATCTCCTACGAGCAGTACTTC. J is TRBJ2-7 and V is TRBV29-1; TRBD2 matches at 9 bases. Germline V gene data show CDR1 as SQVTM and CDR2 as ANQGSEA. The CDR3 runs to 15 residues. The trim removed 4 bases at V and 0 bases at J, leaving 7 bases unmatched.

The chain joins TRBV7-8 to TRBJ2-3, with 8 bases matching TRBD2. There are 18 residues in the CDR3. With V trimmed by 1 base and J by 5 bases, 14 bases remained unmatched. In germline, CDR1 is SGHVS, CDR2 FQNEAQ. The CDR3 nucleotides are TGTGCCAGCAGCTTAGATGCGTTGAGTGTACTAGCGGTAGATACGCAGTATTTT. Its translation is CASSLDALSVLAVDTQYF.

The chain couples TRBV20-1 to TRBJ2-7; D may be TRBD1 (6 bases). In germline, CDR1 is DFQATT, CDR2 SNEGSKA (reference sequence). This CDR3 spans 11 amino acids. The germline V and J ends were trimmed by 5 bases and 4 bases, with 9 bases remaining between them. CDR3 amino acids: CSASDRYEQYF. The CDR3 DNA follows: TGCAGTGCTTCGGACAGATACGAGCAGTACTTC.

Written as DNA, the CDR3 is TGTGCCAGCGCCTTCGGCGGGAGGACGAGCGAGCAGTACTTC. Translated: CASAFGGRTSEQYF. V gene TRBV7-2 combines with J gene TRBJ2-7, with TRBD2 identical over 8 bases. The CDR3 is 14 residues long. Trimming at V came to 8 bases and at J to 6 bases, leaving 12 bases not matched to a gene. The germline gives CDR1 SGHTA, CDR2 FQGNSA.

The V call is TRBV5-1, the J call TRBJ2-7; 7 nucleotides agree with TRBD2. Germline loops: CDR1 SGHRS, CDR2 YFSETQ. CDR3 length: 19 amino acids. Trimming cost V 4 bases and J 3 bases; bases outside gene matches: 22. This CDR3 is CASSLGRDLGRVSLYEQYF. As DNA, the CDR3 is TGCGCCAGCAGCCTAGGGAGGGACCTCGGGCGCGTATCCCTCTACGAGCAGTACTTC.

This clone was counted between two and nine times. The chain has TRBV7-6 and TRBJ1-3; TRBD1 is a possible D gene (5 bases). In germline, CDR1 is SGHVS, CDR2 FNYEAQ. The V and J ends lost 6 bases and 0 bases respectively, with 12 bases between them. This CDR3 region has 15 residues. In DNA, the CDR3 is TGTGCCAGCAGTTTGTCCGGGGGCTCTGGAAACACCATATATTTT. Translated, it gives CASSLSGGSGNTIYF.

The chain couples TRBV11-2 to TRBJ1-2; perhaps TRBD1 as D (5 bases). The CDR3 spans 15 residues. V was trimmed by 4 bases and J by 4 bases, leaving 16 bases between them. Germline V gene sequence: CDR1 SGHAT, CDR2 FQNNGV. CDR3 in amino acids: CASSSTQKGVYGYTF. CDR3 nucleotide sequence: TGTGCCAGCAGCTCTACTCAGAAAGGGGTCTATGGCTACACCTTC.

The CDR3 DNA reads as TGTGCCAGCAGTGACTCGGGAGCGACCAAAAACATTCAGTACTTC. This gives the protein CASSDSGATKNIQYF. The chain has TRBV6-1 and TRBJ2-4; weak D call: TRBD2 (6 bases). The CDR3 length is 15 residues. Germline-derived CDR1 and CDR2 are MNHNS and SASEGT. V lost 3 bases, J lost 2 bases, and 11 bases lay in between.

The chain recombines TRBV28 with TRBJ2-7, with 9 positions matching TRBD1. CDR1 and CDR2 (germline): MDHEN, SYDVKM. The length of the CDR3 is 16 residues. The J segment lost 5 bases and the V segment lost 6 bases, leaving 14 bases of the junction unmatched. CDR3 nucleotide sequence: TGTGCCAGCAGCTCCCTCCGGGACAGGGTAGTCGACGAGCAGTACTTC. This gives the protein CASSSLRDRVVDEQYF.

The chain carries TRBV7-9 and TRBJ1-2, with D perhaps matching TRBD1 (5 bases). V gave up 6 bases and J gave up 4 bases, with 21 bases separating them. The CDR3 runs to 16 residues. The V gene's germline CDR1 is SEHNR and CDR2 FQNEAQ (reference sequence). CDR3 loop: CASSPSRGGLGYGYTF. CDR3 DNA: TGTGCCAGCAGTCCTTCTCGGGGGGGTCTAGGCTATGGCTACACCTTC.

In DNA form, the CDR3 reads TGTGCCAGCACTCCGGGACAGGGTGTGAATGAGCAGTTCTTC. Protein sequence: CASTPGQGVNEQFF. V and J are TRBV6-6 and TRBJ2-1; TRBD1 matches 9 bases. This CDR3 contains 14 residues. The V gene's germline CDR1 is MNHNY and CDR2 SVGAGI (reference sequence). V gave up 7 bases and J gave up 7 bases; unmatched junction bases: 8.

This chain connects TRBV30 to TRBJ1-1; D not resolved. V lost 2 bases and J 1 base, leaving 8 bases between the germline ends. The CDR3 has 13 residues. Germline-derived CDR1 and CDR2 are GTSNPN and SVGIG (reference sequence). DNA of the CDR3: TGTGCCTGGAGTACAGATTCGAACACTGAAGCTTTCTTT. Its translation is CAWSTDSNTEAFF.

This chain links TRBV27 with TRBJ2-1; 9 bases agree with TRBD2. The CDR3 runs 16 residues. After removal of 2 bases from V and 3 bases from J, the junction contained 5 bases not matched to a gene. The germline gives CDR1 MNHEY, CDR2 SMNVEV (reference sequence). CDR3 residues: CASSLRSGSLYNEQFF. CDR3 nucleotide sequence: TGTGCCAGCAGTTTACGTAGCGGGAGTCTCTACAATGAGCAGTTCTTC.

The genes are TRBV15 and TRBJ1-1; 9 bases are a match to TRBD1. The CDR3 extends over 14 amino acids. J was trimmed by 3 bases and V by 1 base; bases with no gene match: 0. Germline values: CDR1 LNHNV, CDR2 YYDKDF (reference sequence). Here the CDR3 reads CATSRGDRDTEAFF. CDR3 bases: TGTGCCACCAGCAGAGGGGACAGGGACACTGAAGCTTTCTTT.

J is TRBJ2-3 and V is TRBV30, with 10 bases fitting TRBD1. This CDR3 comprises 15 residues. J was trimmed by 1 base and V by 4 bases; bases with no gene match: 5. Germline CDR1 GTSNPN, CDR2 SVGIG (reference sequence). CDR3 coding DNA: TGTGCCTGGACCGAGGGGACAGGGGGCACAGATACGCAGTATTTT. It specifies CAWTEGTGGTDTQYF. The complete variable domain, with remaining parts taken from reference TRBV30 and TRBJ2-3, reads SQTIHQWPATLVQPVGSPLSLECTVEGTSNPNLYWYRQAAGRGLQLLFYSVGIGQISSEVPQNLSASRPQDRQFILSSKKLLLSDSGFYLCAWTEGTGGTDTQYFGPGTRLTVL.

J is TRBJ2-6 and V is TRBV7-9; the match to TRBD1 covers 7 bases. Germline trimming cut 1 base from V and 2 bases from J; bases unmatched to any gene: 2. The CDR3 is 16 amino acids. The germline V gene has CDR1 SEHNR and CDR2 FQNEAQ (reference sequence). CDR3: CASSLEGAPGANVLTF. The CDR3 DNA sequence: TGTGCCAGCAGCTTAGAGGGGGCCCCTGGGGCCAACGTCCTGACTTTC.

V usage is TRBV27 and J usage is TRBJ1-5; a possible D gene is TRBD1 (5 bases). V lost 0 bases and J 4 bases, leaving 19 bases between the germline ends. CDR1 and CDR2 from the germline V gene are MNHEY and SMNVEV (reference sequence). The CDR3 is 18 amino acids. The CDR3 loop is CASSLSGGQGLPNQPQHF. The CDR3 bases are TGTGCCAGCAGTTTATCGGGAGGGCAGGGACTCCCTAATCAGCCCCAGCATTTT.

V is TRBV6-6 and J is TRBJ2-5; unclear D gene. V lost 7 bases and J lost 1, with 10 bases in between. The CDR3 extends over 13 amino acids. The germline CDR1 and CDR2 sequences are MNHNY and SVGAGI (reference sequence). The CDR3 here is CASKAGGQETQYF. The CDR3 DNA reads as TGTGCCAGCAAGGCCGGCGGCCAAGAGACCCAGTACTTC.

The gene calls are TRBV7-3 and TRBJ2-5, with D perhaps matching TRBD1 (6 bases). The CDR3 contains 15 residues. V shed 5 bases and J shed 5 bases, with 18 bases lying between them. Germline CDR1 is SGHTA and CDR2 is FQGTGA. DNA of the CDR3: TGTGCCAGCAGCATCCAGACAGGTCCCGGGGAGACCCAGTACTTC. It codes for CASSIQTGPGETQYF.

The rearrangement links TRBV5-6 to TRBJ1-1; 8 bases line up with TRBD1. After removal of 0 bases from V and 13 bases from J, the junction contained 5 bases not matched to a gene. The CDR3 totals 12 residues. CDR1 is SGHDT and CDR2 is YYEEEE in the germline V gene. CDR3 region: CASSLAGRGLFF. The CDR3 DNA reads TGTGCCAGCAGCTTGGCCGGCAGGGGGCTTTTCTTT. Combining the CDR3 with reference TRBV5-6 and TRBJ1-1 gives the whole variable domain DAGVTQSPTHLIKTRGQQVTLRCSPKSGHDTVSWYQQALGQGPQFIFQYYEEEERQRGNFPDRFSGHQFPNYSSELNVNALLLGDSALYLCASSLAGRGLFFGQGTRLTVV.

V usage is TRBV2 and J usage is TRBJ2-5; 7 nucleotides agree with TRBD2. Trimming removed 6 bases from V and 2 bases from J; junction bases left unmatched: 6. The CDR3 length is 14 residues. CDR1 is SNHLY and CDR2 is FYNNEI in the germline V gene. The CDR3 nucleotides are TGTGCCAGCAGGGCGGGACTACCACAAGAGACCCAGTACTTC. Encoded protein: CASRAGLPQETQYF.

The chain combines TRBV11-1 with TRBJ2-7, with a possible D match to TRBD2 (6 bases). The length of the CDR3 is 14 residues. Germline CDR1 is SGHAT and CDR2 is FQDESV (reference sequence). V was shortened by 7 bases and J by 2 bases, with 15 bases between the two germline ends. CDR3 DNA sequence: TGTGCCAGCACCCCGGCGGGGAGAGCCTACGAGCAGTACTTC. Translation gives CASTPAGRAYEQYF.